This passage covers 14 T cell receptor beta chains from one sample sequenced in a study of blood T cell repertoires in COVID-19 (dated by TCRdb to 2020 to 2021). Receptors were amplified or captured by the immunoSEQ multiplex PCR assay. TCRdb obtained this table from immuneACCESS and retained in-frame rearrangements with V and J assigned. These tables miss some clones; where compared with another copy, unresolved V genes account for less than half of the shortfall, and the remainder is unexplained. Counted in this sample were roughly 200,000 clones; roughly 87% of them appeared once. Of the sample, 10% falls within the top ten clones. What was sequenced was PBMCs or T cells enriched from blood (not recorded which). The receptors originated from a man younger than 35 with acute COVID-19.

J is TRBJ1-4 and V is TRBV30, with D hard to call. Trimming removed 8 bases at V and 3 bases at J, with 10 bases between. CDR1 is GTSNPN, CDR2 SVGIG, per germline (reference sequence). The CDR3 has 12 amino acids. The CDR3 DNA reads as TGTGCCACACGTGAGGCTAATGAAAAACTGTTTTTT. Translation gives CATREANEKLFF.

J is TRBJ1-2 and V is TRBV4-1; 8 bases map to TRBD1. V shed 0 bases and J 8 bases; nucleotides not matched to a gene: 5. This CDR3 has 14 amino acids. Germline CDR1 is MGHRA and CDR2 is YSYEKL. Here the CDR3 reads CASSQDRGQRGYTF. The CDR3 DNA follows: TGCGCCAGCAGCCAAGACAGGGGGCAACGGGGCTACACCTTC.

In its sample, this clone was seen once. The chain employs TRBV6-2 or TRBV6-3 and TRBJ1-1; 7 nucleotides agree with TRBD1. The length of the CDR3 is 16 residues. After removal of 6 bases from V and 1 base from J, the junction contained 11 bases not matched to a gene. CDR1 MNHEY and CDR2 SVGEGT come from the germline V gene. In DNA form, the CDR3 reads TGTGCCAGCAGCCCTCCCCACAGGGGAGCGAACACTGAAGCTTTCTTT. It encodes CASSPPHRGANTEAFF.

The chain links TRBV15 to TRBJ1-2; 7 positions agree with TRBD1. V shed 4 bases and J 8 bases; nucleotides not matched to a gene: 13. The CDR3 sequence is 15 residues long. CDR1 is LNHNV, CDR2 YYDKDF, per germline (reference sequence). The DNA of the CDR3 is TGTGCCACCAGCAAACGGGACAGAGAGATTATGGGCTACACCTTC. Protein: CATSKRDREIMGYTF.

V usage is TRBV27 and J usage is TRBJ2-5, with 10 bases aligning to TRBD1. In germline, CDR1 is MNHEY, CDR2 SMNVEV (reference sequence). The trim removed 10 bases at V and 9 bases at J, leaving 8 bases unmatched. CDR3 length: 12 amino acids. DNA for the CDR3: TGTGCCACCGGGGACAGGGGATATCCCCAGTACTTC. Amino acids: CATGDRGYPQYF.

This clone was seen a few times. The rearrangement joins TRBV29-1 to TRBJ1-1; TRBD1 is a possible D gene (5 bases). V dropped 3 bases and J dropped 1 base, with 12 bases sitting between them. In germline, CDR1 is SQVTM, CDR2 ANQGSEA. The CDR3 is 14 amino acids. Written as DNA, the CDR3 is TGCAGCGTTGATCAGGGATCGACGAACACTGAAGCTTTCTTT. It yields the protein CSVDQGSTNTEAFF.

This CDR3 is CASSTTQGSSYGYTF. The CDR3 nucleotides are TGTGCCAGCAGTACTACGCAGGGCTCCAGCTATGGCTACACCTTC. J is TRBJ1-2 and V is TRBV2; the D gene is possibly TRBD1 (5 bases). V was cut by 5 bases and J by 4 bases, with 17 bases left in between. The germline V gene has CDR1 SNHLY and CDR2 FYNNEI. There are 15 residues in the CDR3.

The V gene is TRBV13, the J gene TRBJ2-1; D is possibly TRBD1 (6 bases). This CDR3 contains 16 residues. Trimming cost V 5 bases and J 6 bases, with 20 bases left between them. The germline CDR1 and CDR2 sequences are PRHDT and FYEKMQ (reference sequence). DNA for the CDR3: TGTGCCAGCAGCACCCCACAGGGAACGTCGGGCAATGAGCAGTTCTTC. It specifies CASSTPQGTSGNEQFF.

CDR3 protein: CATSGLREGRDTGELFF. The CDR3 DNA sequence: TGTGCCACCAGTGGCTTGCGGGAGGGTCGCGACACCGGGGAGCTGTTTTTT. The chain joins TRBV24-1 to TRBJ2-2, with 9 nucleotides matching TRBD2. This CDR3 spans 17 amino acids. With V trimmed by 5 bases and J by 3 bases, 9 bases remained unmatched. In germline, CDR1 is KGHDR, CDR2 SFDVKD.

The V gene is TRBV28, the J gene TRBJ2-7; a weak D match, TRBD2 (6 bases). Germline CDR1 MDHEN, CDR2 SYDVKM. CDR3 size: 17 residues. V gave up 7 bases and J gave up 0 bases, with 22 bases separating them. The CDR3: CASTLSTRQTSSYEQYF. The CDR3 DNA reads TGTGCCAGCACCCTTTCCACCCGCCAGACTAGCTCCTACGAGCAGTACTTC.

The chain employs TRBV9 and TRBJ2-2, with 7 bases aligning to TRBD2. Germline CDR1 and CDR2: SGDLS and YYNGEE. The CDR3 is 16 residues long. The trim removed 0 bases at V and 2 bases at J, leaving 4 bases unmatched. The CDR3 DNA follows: TGTGCCAGCAGCGTAGCAGCGGGAACCAACACCGGGGAGCTGTTTTTT. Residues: CASSVAAGTNTGELFF.

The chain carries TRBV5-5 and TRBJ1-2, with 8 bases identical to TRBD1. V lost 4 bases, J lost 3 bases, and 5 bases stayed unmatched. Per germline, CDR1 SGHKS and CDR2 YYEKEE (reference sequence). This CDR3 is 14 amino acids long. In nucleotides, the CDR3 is TGTGCCAGCAGCCCTGGACAGGGTGACTATGGCTACACCTTC. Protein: CASSPGQGDYGYTF.

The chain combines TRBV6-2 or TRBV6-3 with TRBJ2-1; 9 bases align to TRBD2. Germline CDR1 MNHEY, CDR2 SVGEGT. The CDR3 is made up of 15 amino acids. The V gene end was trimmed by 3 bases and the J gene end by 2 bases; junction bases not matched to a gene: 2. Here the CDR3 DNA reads TGTGCCAGCAGTTATCGACTAGCGGCCTACAATGAGCAGTTCTTC. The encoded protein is CASSYRLAAYNEQFF.

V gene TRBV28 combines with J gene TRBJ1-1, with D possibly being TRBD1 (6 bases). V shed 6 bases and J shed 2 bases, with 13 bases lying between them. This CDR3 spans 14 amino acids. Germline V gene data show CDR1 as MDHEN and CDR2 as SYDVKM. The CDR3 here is CASSRTETNTEAFF. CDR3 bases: TGTGCCAGCAGCCGGACAGAGACAAACACTGAAGCTTTCTTT.